Shown below are 21 T cell receptor beta chains from a single sample sequenced in a study of human T cells and chemical hapten exposure. Via MiXCR, TCRdb re-called the RACE reads, giving one row per CDR3 protein. The data hold 350,000 to 450,000 distinct CDR3 sequences, with approximately 5.1% observed a single time. Specified time point: pre-sensitization, week 0. The sample's treatment: therapeutic diphenylcyclopropenone sensitization with weekly scalp DPC. The sample consisted of whole blood, taken in connection with sensitization to the hapten diphenylcyclopropenone (DPC). All receptors derive from a woman aged 50 to 60 with alopecia areata. Some clones in this sample may be carry-over from other donors' samples.

This clonotype has just a few counts. This sequence joins TRBV29-1 and TRBJ2-3; 8 bases are a match to TRBD1. CDR1 is SQVTM and CDR2 is ANQGSEA in the germline V gene. The CDR3 loop spans 15 amino acids. The V segment lost 4 bases and the J segment 6 bases; nucleotides outside the gene matches: 12. The CDR3 DNA sequence: TGCAGCGTTGGACAGGGGAGGTCGGCAGTGGATACGCAGTATTTT. Its protein product is CSVGQGRSAVDTQYF.

The chain links TRBV14 to TRBJ2-1; D gene uncertain. Germline CDR1 is SGHDN and CDR2 is FVKESK. CDR3 length: 18 residues. Trimming removed 4 bases at V and 6 bases at J, with 25 bases between. CDR3 nucleotides: TGTGCCAGCAGCCTCTCACACAGCCCGGGCAGGTACCTCAATGAGCAGTTCTTC. Protein: CASSLSHSPGRYLNEQFF.

This clonotype was found a few times. The gene calls are TRBV7-2 and TRBJ2-7, with a tentative D call TRBD2 (5 bases). Germline V gene lookup returns CDR1 SGHTA and CDR2 FQGNSA. Trimming stripped 5 bases from V and 3 bases from J, with 14 bases between. This CDR3 has 14 amino acids. CDR3 bases: TGTGCCAGCAGCCCCGACTATACCAGCTACGAGCAGTACTTC. It codes for CASSPDYTSYEQYF.

At least ten counts were recorded for this clonotype. The gene calls are TRBV29-1 and TRBJ2-3; TRBD2 agrees at 7 bases. Germline V gene lookup returns CDR1 SQVTM and CDR2 ANQGSEA. V was pared by 0 bases and J by 0 bases, with 3 bases of the junction left unmatched. This CDR3 is built from 15 residues. CDR3 loop: CSVEDRDYSTDTQYF. The DNA for the CDR3 is TGCAGCGTTGAAGACCGGGACTATAGCACAGATACGCAGTATTTT.

This chain joins TRBV7-2 and TRBJ2-3, with D possibly TRBD2 on 5 matching bases. Per the germline V gene, CDR1 is SGHTA and CDR2 is FQGNSA. This CDR3 is 15 amino acids long. Between the trimmed V and J ends, which lost 5 bases and 5 bases, there was a span of 17 bases. The CDR3 sequence is CASSLLLGVVDTQYF. The CDR3 coding sequence is TGTGCCAGCAGCCTCCTCTTGGGAGTAGTAGATACGCAGTATTTT.

This clonotype was recorded many times. The genes are TRBV28 and TRBJ2-1; D is undetermined. The germline gives CDR1 MDHEN, CDR2 SYDVKM. V dropped 3 bases and J dropped 2 bases, with 2 bases sitting between them. This CDR3 is 12 amino acids long. Written as DNA, the CDR3 is TGTGCCAGCAGTTTTGCCTACAATGAGCAGTTCTTC. Protein product: CASSFAYNEQFF.

This clonotype was seen ten or more times. This chain connects TRBV4-3 to TRBJ1-5; unclear D gene. Per germline, CDR1 LGHNA and CDR2 YSLEER. V was trimmed by 0 bases and J by 0 bases, leaving 6 bases between them. The CDR3 runs 15 residues. For the CDR3, the DNA is TGCGCCAGCAGCCAAGATAGCGGTAGCAATCAGCCCCAGCATTTT. This gives the protein CASSQDSGSNQPQHF.

This clonotype was observed a few times. The chain links TRBV2 to TRBJ2-1; a possible D gene is TRBD2 (6 bases). CDR1 is SNHLY, CDR2 FYNNEI, per germline. This CDR3 spans 14 amino acids. Trimming took 10 bases from V and 2 from J, leaving 15 bases between them. The CDR3 sequence: CAKGGLATYNEQFF. CDR3 bases: TGTGCCAAAGGAGGGCTAGCCACCTACAATGAGCAGTTCTTC.

This clonotype appeared many times. V usage is TRBV3-1 and J usage is TRBJ2-7, with 10 bases aligning to TRBD2. Germline V gene sequence: CDR1 LGHDT, CDR2 YNNKEL (reference sequence). V lost 5 bases, J lost 1 base, and 2 bases stayed unmatched. This CDR3 has 14 residues. This CDR3 is CASSSSGGSYEQYF. The CDR3 bases are TGTGCCAGCAGCTCTAGCGGGGGATCCTACGAGCAGTACTTC.

This chain connects TRBV28 to TRBJ2-1; 12 positions agree with TRBD2. Germline CDR1 is MDHEN and CDR2 is SYDVKM. CDR3 length equals 15 residues. With 5 bases clipped from V and 8 bases from J, the junction kept 7 bases outside the gene matches. The CDR3 DNA reads as TGTGCCAGCAGTCCTAGCGGGAGGGCCCTCGATGAGCAGTTCTTC. Encoded protein: CASSPSGRALDEQFF. The entire variable domain, with the rest obtained from reference TRBV28 and TRBJ2-1, is as follows: DVKVTQSSRYLVKRTGEKVFLECVQDMDHENMFWYRQDPGLGLRLIYFSYDVKMKEKGDIPEGYSVSREKKERFSLILESASTNQTSMYLCASSPSGRALDEQFFGPGTRLTVL.

This clonotype was counted at least ten times. V usage is TRBV6-1 and J usage is TRBJ2-7; D unclear. The CDR3 totals 14 residues. V was trimmed by 6 bases and J by 2 bases, leaving 14 bases between them. The germline CDR1 and CDR2 sequences are MNHNS and SASEGT. CDR3 loop: CASSLTVGAYEQYF. The CDR3 nucleotides read TGTGCCAGCAGCCTTACGGTCGGCGCCTACGAGCAGTACTTC.

This clonotype was observed a handful of times. V is TRBV7-9 and J is TRBJ1-2; 10 bases align to TRBD1. The V segment lost 3 bases and the J segment 2 bases; nucleotides outside the gene matches: 9. The CDR3 covers 17 residues. CDR1 is SEHNR and CDR2 is FQNEAQ in the germline V gene (reference sequence). CDR3 DNA sequence: TGTGCCAGCAGCTTGTCCCCGCGGACAGGGGGGAACTATGGCTACACCTTC. It encodes CASSLSPRTGGNYGYTF.

On this clonotype: This may arise from a read error, as a much more abundant clone is one base away. The genes are TRBV28 and TRBJ1-5; maybe TRBD1 (5 bases). CDR1 is MDHEN and CDR2 is SYDVKM in the germline V gene. The CDR3 runs 16 residues. CDR3 nucleotide sequence: TGTGCCAGCAGTTTGGGCCCCAGGGCCAGCAATCAGCCCCAGCTTTTT. It yields the protein CASSLGPRASNQPQLF.

At least ten counts were recorded for this clonotype. This chain joins TRBV9 and TRBJ2-5, with TRBD2 matching over 12 bases. The germline V gene has CDR1 SGDLS and CDR2 YYNGEE. Unmatched junction bases numbered 1, after V lost 2 bases and J lost 5 bases. This CDR3 region has 14 residues. The CDR3 coding sequence is TGTGCCAGCAGCGTCGGACTAGCGGGGGAGACCCAGTACTTC. It is translated as CASSVGLAGETQYF.

The table lists this clonotype with a few counts. V gene TRBV18 combines with J gene TRBJ1-2; D is perhaps TRBD1 (5 bases). V was clipped by 1 base and J by 8 bases, with 14 bases between them. CDR3 length: 14 amino acids. The germline gives CDR1 KGHSH, CDR2 LQKENI. As DNA, the CDR3 is TGTGCCAGCTCACCACGGGACGGTCAGCGAGGCTACACCTTC. Its protein product is CASSPRDGQRGYTF. Based on the CDR3 plus reference TRBV18 and TRBJ1-2, the full variable domain is NAGVMQNPRHLVRRRGQEARLRCSPMKGHSHVYWYRQLPEEGLKFMVYLQKENIIDESGMPKERFSAEFPKEGPSILRIQQVVRGDSAAYFCASSPRDGQRGYTFGSGTRLTVV.

This clonotype was observed at least ten times. The gene calls are TRBV20-1 and TRBJ2-6; the match to TRBD2 covers 7 bases. The CDR3 is 15 amino acids. Trimming at V came to 6 bases and at J to 0 bases, leaving 5 bases not matched to a gene. From germline, CDR1 is DFQATT and CDR2 SNEGSKA (reference sequence). The CDR3 nucleotides read TGCAGTGCCGCGGGGGTTGTCTCTGGGGCCAACGTCCTGACTTTC. It codes for CSAAGVVSGANVLTF.

J is TRBJ1-4 and V is TRBV6-6; D is unresolved. V was trimmed by 4 bases and J by 8 bases, leaving 14 bases between them. Germline V gene sequence: CDR1 MNHNY, CDR2 SVGAGI (reference sequence). The CDR3 loop spans 14 amino acids. The CDR3 nucleotides are TGTGCCAGCAGTTCCGCGGGTAGTAGGGAAAAACTGTTTTTT. It codes for CASSSAGSREKLFF.

The chain has TRBV10-3 and TRBJ1-1; a weak D match, TRBD1 (6 bases). Per the germline V gene, CDR1 is ENHRY and CDR2 is SYGVKD. Trimming left V 8 bases short and J 5 bases short, with 18 bases between. There are 14 residues in the CDR3. This CDR3 reads CAIGAGAPGTEAFF. The CDR3 DNA is TGTGCCATCGGTGCAGGGGCACCTGGGACTGAAGCTTTCTTT.

This clonotype was seen ten or more times. The J gene is TRBJ2-3, the V gene TRBV6-1, with TRBD1 identical over 8 bases. The CDR3 covers 15 residues. J lost 4 bases, V lost 4 bases, and 7 bases had no gene match. Germline lookup yields CDR1 MNHNS and CDR2 SASEGT. This chain's CDR3 is CASSGWTGMADTQYF. CDR3 bases: TGTGCCAGCAGTGGTTGGACAGGGATGGCAGATACGCAGTATTTT.

There are many counts of this clonotype. The rearrangement joins TRBV15 to TRBJ2-4; 7 bases line up with TRBD1. This CDR3 has 16 amino acids. CDR1 and CDR2 (germline): LNHNV, YYDKDF (reference sequence). The J segment lost 2 bases and the V segment lost 5 bases, leaving 9 bases of the junction unmatched. CDR3 region: CATSSSTGPSKNIQYF. Written as DNA, the CDR3 is TGTGCCACCAGCTCCTCGACAGGGCCTTCCAAAAACATTCAGTACTTC. The complete variable domain, with remaining parts taken from reference TRBV15 and TRBJ2-4, reads DAMVIQNPRYQVTQFGKPVTLSCSQTLNHNVMYWYQQKSSQAPKLLFHYYDKDFNNEADTPDNFQSRRPNTSFCFLDIRSPGLGDTAMYLCATSSSTGPSKNIQYFGAGTRLSVL.

Many counts were recorded for this clonotype. The chain recombines TRBV24-1 with TRBJ2-3; either TRBD1 or TRBD2 may fit D (5 bases each). The V end was cut by 9 bases, the J end by 5 bases, with 14 bases between. The CDR3 has 13 residues. The germline V gene has CDR1 KGHDR and CDR2 SFDVKD. DNA for the CDR3: TGTGCCACCGAGGGGCGGCGGGTAGATACGCAGTATTTT. This sequence encodes CATEGRRVDTQYF.